This T cell receptor (beta chain) was retrieved from a study of shared clonotypes between healthy human individuals. Produced via immunoSEQ multiplex PCR; TCRdb's table is partial and in-frame only. The sample shows approximately 2.4 million clones, around 95% of them seen only once. Study-wide findings and caveats: Several donors showed sharing of approximately 4.7% of naive CD4 clonotypes. Clonotypes not shared had lower generation probabilities than those common to all four donors.

The table lists this clone with a count of one. The antigen is not known. Germline CDR1 SNHLY, CDR2 FYNNEI. Losses at the gene ends were 6 bases for V and 7 bases for J; bases not matched to a gene: 10. The length of the CDR3 is 15 residues. The receptor was isolated from a man aged 18 to 29 in good health. Input material: naive CD4+ T cells sorted from blood. Stated subset: CD45RA+ positively selected. The chain carries TRBV2 and TRBJ2-2; TRBD1 matches 8 bases. The CDR3 is CASRAATGAFGELFF. The CDR3 region has the DNA TGTGCCAGCAGAGCTGCGACAGGGGCATTCGGGGAGCTGTTTTTT.